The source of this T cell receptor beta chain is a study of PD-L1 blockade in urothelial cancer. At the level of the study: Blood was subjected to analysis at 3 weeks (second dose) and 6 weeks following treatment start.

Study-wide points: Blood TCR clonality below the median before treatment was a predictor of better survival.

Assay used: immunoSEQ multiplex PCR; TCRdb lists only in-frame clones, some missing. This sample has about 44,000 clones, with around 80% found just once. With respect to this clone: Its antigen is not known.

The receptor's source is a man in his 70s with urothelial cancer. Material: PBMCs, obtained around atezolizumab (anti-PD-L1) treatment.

DNA of the CDR3: TGTGCCAGCAGCAAAGCCGATTCACCCCTCCACTTT. Protein product: CASSKADSPLHF. The chain has TRBV2 and TRBJ1-6; D is undetermined. V shed 6 bases and J shed 8 bases, with 8 bases lying between them. CDR3 length: 12 residues. The germline V gene has CDR1 SNHLY and CDR2 FYNNEI.